Reported below is one T cell receptor beta chain. Its antigen is not known. Per the germline V gene, CDR1 is MDHEN and CDR2 is SYDVKM. The V end was cut by 6 bases, the J end by 2 bases, with 10 bases between. CDR3 size: 13 residues. This sample is drawn from a study of shared clonotypes between healthy human individuals. Participating donors were healthy, HIV-negative adults free of recent acute infections or vaccinations. Study observations and caveats: Among the subsets, naive ones generally showed larger estimated richness than memory ones.

Clones were sequenced by immunoSEQ multiplex PCR, and TCRdb holds only the in-frame ones, with some missing. Here the sample spans 2 million to 2.5 million clones, 90% to 95% being singletons. The source of this sequence is a man between 18 and 29 years old in good health. Some clones in this sample may be carry-over from other donors' samples. The sequencing input was naive CD4+ T cells from PBMCs. Subset of the sample: CD45RA+ positively selected. The V gene is TRBV28, the J gene TRBJ2-5; D remains ambiguous. As DNA, the CDR3 is TGTGCCAGCAGAAGGGTCCCGCAAGAGACCCAGTACTTC. This gives the protein CASRRVPQETQYF. Full variable domain (remainder filled in from reference TRBV28 and TRBJ2-5): DVKVTQSSRYLVKRTGEKVFLECVQDMDHENMFWYRQDPGLGLRLIYFSYDVKMKEKGDIPEGYSVSREKKERFSLILESASTNQTSMYLCASRRVPQETQYFGPGTRLLVL.